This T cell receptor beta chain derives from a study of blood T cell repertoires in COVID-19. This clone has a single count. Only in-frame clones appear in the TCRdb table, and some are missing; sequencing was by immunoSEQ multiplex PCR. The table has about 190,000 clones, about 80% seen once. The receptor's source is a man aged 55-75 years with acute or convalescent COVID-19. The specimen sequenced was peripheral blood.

The CDR3 protein is CAWNREGGMAEKLFF. CDR3 nucleotide sequence: TGTGCCTGGAATAGAGAGGGAGGCATGGCTGAAAAACTGTTTTTT. The chain joins TRBV30 to TRBJ1-4; no clear D gene. The CDR3 is 15 residues long. Trimming left V 4 bases short and J 7 bases short, with 19 bases between. Germline CDR1 GTSNPN, CDR2 SVGIG (reference sequence).